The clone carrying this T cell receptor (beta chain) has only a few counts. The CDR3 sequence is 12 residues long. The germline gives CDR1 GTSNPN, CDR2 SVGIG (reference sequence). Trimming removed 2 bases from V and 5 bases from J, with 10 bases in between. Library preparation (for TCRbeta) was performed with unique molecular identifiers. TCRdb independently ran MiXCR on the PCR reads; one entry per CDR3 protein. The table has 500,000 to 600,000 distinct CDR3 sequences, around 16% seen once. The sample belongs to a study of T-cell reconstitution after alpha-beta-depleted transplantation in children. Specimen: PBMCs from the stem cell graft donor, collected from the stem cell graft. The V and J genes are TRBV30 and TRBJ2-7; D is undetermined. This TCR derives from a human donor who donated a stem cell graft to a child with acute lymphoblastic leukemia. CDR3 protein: CAWSPRPDEQYF. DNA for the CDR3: TGTGCCTGGAGTCCCAGACCAGACGAGCAGTACTTC.